A selection of T cell receptor beta chains follows, all from one sample in a study of blood T cell repertoires in COVID-19. The assay was immunoSEQ multiplex PCR, and TCRdb's table has in-frame clones only and misses some. The sample carries approximately 83,000 clones, around 90% recorded once. The source material was peripheral blood. These receptors were taken from a man between 65 and 85 years old with acute or convalescent COVID-19. Each CDR3 is given with its conserved first and last residue. Fields, in order: CDR3 protein, CDR3 DNA, V gene, J gene, clone size, D gene. The D gene is left open where the match is weak. Clone size is stated in some rows and not others, as once, few, many or a class when expanded.

CDR3: CAATQGHLYEQYF
DNA: TGTGCCGCCACCCAGGGACACCTCTACGAGCAGTACTTC
V: TRBV10-3
J: TRBJ2-7
size: .
D: .

CDR3: CASSLGDSFTDTQYF
DNA: TGTGCCAGCAGTTTAGGGGACTCATTCACAGATACGCAGTATTTT
V: TRBV27
J: TRBJ2-3
size: .
D: .

CDR3: CASSLGGLVNEKLFF
DNA: TGTGCCAGCAGTTTAGGTGGGCTCGTTAATGAAAAACTGTTTTTT
V: TRBV28
J: TRBJ1-4
size: .
D: .

CDR3: CASSLVTSGGPRDTQYF
DNA: TGTGCCAGCAGCTTAGTTACTAGCGGGGGGCCGCGGGATACGCAGTATTTT
V: TRBV7-2
J: TRBJ2-3
size: .
D: TRBD2

CDR3: CASSFAENQPQHF
DNA: TGTGCCAGCAGTTTCGCCGAGAATCAGCCCCAGCATTTT
V: TRBV12-3/TRBV12-4
J: TRBJ1-5
size: .
D: .

CDR3: CASSISGNYNSPLHF
DNA: TGTGCCAGTAGTATCTCAGGCAACTATAATTCACCCCTCCACTTT
V: TRBV19
J: TRBJ1-6
size: .
D: .

CDR3: CASSEAIAGGRRGTGELFF
DNA: TGTGCCAGCAGTGAAGCAATAGCGGGGGGGCGACGGGGTACCGGGGAGCTGTTTTTT
V: TRBV6-1
J: TRBJ2-2
size: .
D: TRBD2

CDR3: CASSFTGTEKQYF
DNA: TGTGCCAGCTCATTTACCGGGACAGAAAAGCAGTACTTC
V: TRBV18
J: TRBJ2-7
size: .
D: TRBD1

CDR3: CASSKRTETYNEQFF
DNA: TGTGCCAGTAGTAAGCGGACAGAGACCTACAATGAGCAGTTCTTC
V: TRBV19
J: TRBJ2-1
size: .
D: .

CDR3: CASSQISPSGTDTQYF
DNA: TGTGCCAGCAGCCAAATCTCCCCTTCTGGCACAGATACGCAGTATTTT
V: TRBV3-1/TRBV3-2
J: TRBJ2-3
size: .
D: .

CDR3: CASSQSGGKETQYF
DNA: TGTGCCAGCAGCCAATCAGGGGGCAAAGAGACCCAGTACTTC
V: TRBV3-1/TRBV3-2
J: TRBJ2-5
size: .
D: TRBD1

CDR3: CASSLDWGHYGYTF
DNA: TGCGCCAGCAGCTTGGACTGGGGGCACTATGGCTACACCTTC
V: TRBV5-1
J: TRBJ1-2
size: .
D: .

CDR3: CASNPPGQGYSPLHF
DNA: TGTGCCAGCAACCCTCCGGGACAGGGCTATTCACCCCTCCACTTT
V: TRBV28
J: TRBJ1-6
size: .
D: TRBD1

CDR3: CASSQGAATNEKLFF
DNA: TGCGCCAGCAGCCAAGGGGCAGCAACTAATGAAAAACTGTTTTTT
V: TRBV4-3
J: TRBJ1-4
size: .
D: .

CDR3: CASSQAGGLGEKLFF
DNA: TGCGCCAGCAGCCAAGCGGGGGGTTTAGGGGAAAAACTGTTTTTT
V: TRBV4-3
J: TRBJ1-4
size: once
D: .

CDR3: CASSLGGLTDTQYF
DNA: TGCGCCAGCAGCTTGGGAGGTCTCACAGATACGCAGTATTTT
V: TRBV5-1
J: TRBJ2-3
size: .
D: .

CDR3: CSALGLYEQYF
DNA: TGCAGTGCCCTGGGCCTCTACGAGCAGTACTTC
V: TRBV20-1
J: TRBJ2-7
size: .
D: .

CDR3: CASSRYGGGVSNQPQHF
DNA: TGTGCCAGTAGTCGATATGGGGGGGGTGTAAGCAATCAGCCCCAGCATTTT
V: TRBV19
J: TRBJ1-5
size: .
D: .

CDR3: CASETDSGVSTDTQYF
DNA: TGTGCCAGCGAAACAGATAGCGGGGTTAGCACAGATACGCAGTATTTT
V: TRBV2
J: TRBJ2-3
size: .
D: TRBD2

CDR3: CASSWMGGSPDTQYF
DNA: TGTGCCAGCAGCTGGATGGGGGGGAGCCCAGATACGCAGTATTTT
V: TRBV5-7
J: TRBJ2-3
size: .
D: TRBD2

CDR3: CASSVPRGTNYGYTF
DNA: TGTGCCAGCAGCGTCCCTAGAGGAACGAACTATGGCTACACCTTC
V: TRBV7-3
J: TRBJ1-2
size: many
D: .

CDR3: CASSSTRVFGIYTRGYNEQFF
DNA: TGTGCCAGCAGTTCGACAAGGGTGTTTGGAATTTATACCAGGGGGTACAATGAGCAGTTCTTC
V: TRBV28
J: TRBJ2-1
size: .
D: TRBD1

CDR3: CASSQSCSSTPYEQYF
DNA: TGTGCCAGCAGTCAAAGTTGTTCTAGCACACCCTACGAGCAGTACTTC
V: TRBV21-1
J: TRBJ2-7
size: few
D: .

CDR3: CATKRGQAPAEQFF
DNA: TGTGCCACCAAACGAGGACAGGCACCCGCGGAGCAGTTCTTC
V: TRBV15
J: TRBJ2-1
size: .
D: TRBD1

CDR3: CATSDGGQASTDTQYF
DNA: TGTGCCACCAGTGATGGGGGACAGGCGTCCACAGATACGCAGTATTTT
V: TRBV24-1
J: TRBJ2-3
size: .
D: TRBD1

CDR3: CASRPGRVSNQPQHF
DNA: TGTGCCAGCAGGCCAGGGAGGGTTAGCAATCAGCCCCAGCATTTT
V: TRBV6-5
J: TRBJ1-5
size: .
D: .

CDR3: CASSLVRALSTDTQYF
DNA: TGTGCCAGCAGCTTGGTCAGGGCACTGAGCACAGATACGCAGTATTTT
V: TRBV5-4
J: TRBJ2-3
size: .
D: .

CDR3: CASSTPTGELFF
DNA: TGTGCCAGCAGCACACCCACCGGGGAGCTGTTTTTT
V: TRBV6-5
J: TRBJ2-2
size: .
D: .

CDR3: CASTSLGAQPQHF
DNA: TGTGCCAGTACCTCCTTGGGGGCTCAGCCCCAGCATTTT
V: TRBV19
J: TRBJ1-5
size: .
D: .

CDR3: CASSFNLLGTGAWEQYF
DNA: TGCGCCAGCAGCTTTAATTTACTGGGGACAGGTGCTTGGGAGCAGTACTTC
V: TRBV5-1
J: TRBJ2-7
size: .
D: TRBD1

CDR3: CASSPTGTNLAQYF
DNA: TGTGCCAGCAGCCCGACCGGGACAAATTTGGCGCAGTACTTC
V: TRBV7-9
J: TRBJ2-7
size: .
D: .